This TCR beta chain originates from a study of human T cells and chemical hapten exposure. Germline CDR1 GTSNPN, CDR2 SVGIG (reference sequence). The V segment lost 0 bases and the J segment 3 bases; nucleotides outside the gene matches: 4. This CDR3 spans 15 amino acids. The library tagged individual cDNA molecules with unique molecular identifiers. MiXCR, run by TCRdb on the RACE reads, gives a single entry per CDR3 protein. This table has some 170,000 distinct CDR3 sequences, around a quarter appearing once. This clonotype was found a few times. The time point is: patch test 3, about 24 weeks after DPC sensitization. Treatment of the sample: therapeutic diphenylcyclopropenone sensitization with weekly scalp DPC.

This receptor was obtained from a woman aged 18-30 years with alopecia areata. Some clones in this sample may be carry-over from other donors' samples. The sequencing here drew on whole blood, taken in connection with sensitization to the hapten diphenylcyclopropenone (DPC). The chain carries TRBV30 and TRBJ2-1, with 8 bases aligning to TRBD1. The CDR3 DNA sequence: TGTGCCTGGAGTGTACCGGGACAGGACTACAATGAGCAGTTCTTC. This codes for CAWSVPGQDYNEQFF.